This TCR beta chain derives from a study of identical twins. Study-wide results and limits: Cord blood beta clonotypes present at high abundance carried fewer insertions; no such pattern appeared in memory repertoires. For out-of-frame beta sequences, excess twin sharing was weaker.

TCRdb re-derived calls from the 5' RACE reads in MiXCR, one entry per CDR3 protein. The sample includes about 340,000 distinct CDR3 sequences, roughly 12% of them seen just once. Notes on this clonotype: Its antigen is not known.

The CDR3 sequence is 15 residues long. Trimming removed 4 bases at V and 6 bases at J, with 16 bases between. Germline V CDR1 and CDR2: MNHEY, SMNVEV (reference sequence). Another study also made use of these data, one on yellow fever vaccine responses in identical twins. This second report adds: Twins' vaccine T cell responses were reported to seem partly convergent and partly personalized.

The receptor's source is a woman aged 18 to 35 in good health. The gene calls are TRBV27 and TRBJ2-1; no definite D call. Sequenced material: CD8+ T cells sorted from blood. The CDR3 coding sequence is TGTGCCAGCAGTTCACTTCCGGAGAGGACCAATGAGCAGTTCTTC. As protein: CASSSLPERTNEQFF.